Shown below are 14 T cell receptor beta chains from a single sample sequenced in a study of T cell repertoires in cytomegalovirus infection. TCRdb recomputed calls from the reads with MiXCR, one row per CDR3 protein. The sample has approximately 250,000 distinct CDR3 sequences, 8% to 9.5% seen once. The sequencing sample was made of PBMCs. The receptor source for this set is a human donor in good health (CMV status not recorded). Some clones in this sample may be carry-over from other donors' samples.

The chain uses TRBV10-3 and TRBJ1-5; D remains ambiguous. The CDR3 is 14 residues long. V gave up 4 bases and J gave up 0 bases, with 7 bases separating them. Per the germline V gene, CDR1 is ENHRY and CDR2 is SYGVKD. The chain's CDR3 is CAISVGSSNQPQHF. DNA of the CDR3: TGTGCCATCAGTGTCGGCAGTAGCAATCAGCCCCAGCATTTT.

The chain has TRBV5-1 and TRBJ2-5; 7 bases match TRBD2. The CDR3 covers 15 residues. Germline V gene data show CDR1 as SGHRS and CDR2 as YFSETQ. Unmatched junction bases numbered 3, after V lost 0 bases and J lost 1 base. CDR3 sequence: CASSLAAGPQETQYF. In DNA, the CDR3 is TGCGCCAGCAGCTTGGCAGCGGGACCCCAAGAGACCCAGTACTTC.

The CDR3 protein is CASRSTGGSSGNTIYF. The CDR3 region has the DNA TGTGCCAGCAGGTCGACAGGGGGAAGCTCTGGAAACACCATATATTTT. The rearrangement uses TRBV6-1 and TRBJ1-3, with TRBD1 matching over 9 bases. V was clipped by 6 bases and J by 0 bases; unmatched bases: 6. The CDR3 contains 16 residues. Germline V gene lookup returns CDR1 MNHNS and CDR2 SASEGT.

This clonotype was detected ten times or more. V gene TRBV7-2 combines with J gene TRBJ2-4, with unresolved D. V was trimmed by 1 base and J by 7 bases, leaving 11 bases between them. Germline V gene sequence: CDR1 SGHTA, CDR2 FQGNSA. The CDR3 length is 14 residues. Here the CDR3 reads CASSLGRQANIQYF. CDR3 DNA sequence: TGTGCCAGCAGCTTAGGGCGCCAGGCCAACATTCAGTACTTC.

This clonotype has a count of ten or more. The chain recombines TRBV7-2 with TRBJ2-1; D is possibly TRBD1 (6 bases). With 3 bases removed from V and 5 bases from J, the gap between germline ends came to 11 bases. This CDR3 has 14 residues. The germline CDR1 and CDR2 sequences are SGHTA and FQGNSA. Written as DNA, the CDR3 is TGTGCCAGCAGCTTCATGGACAGAGACAATGAGCAGTTCTTC. Its protein product is CASSFMDRDNEQFF.

This clonotype came up many times. V is TRBV7-8 and J is TRBJ2-2; no clear D gene. Trimming shortened V by 2 bases and J by 0 bases, and 16 bases separated the two germline ends. Germline V gene data show CDR1 as SGHVS and CDR2 as FQNEAQ. The CDR3 is 18 residues long. This CDR3 is CASSLSVLGQANTGELFF. The CDR3 coding sequence is TGTGCCAGCAGCTTATCAGTATTGGGCCAGGCGAACACCGGGGAGCTGTTTTTT.

This clonotype has ten or more counts. The V and J genes are TRBV7-8 and TRBJ1-1; D not resolved. CDR1 SGHVS and CDR2 FQNEAQ come from the germline V gene. The ends were cut back, 3 bases at V and 2 bases at J, with 4 bases in the middle. The CDR3 is made up of 12 amino acids. The CDR3 is CASSFANTEAFF. As DNA, the CDR3 is TGTGCCAGCAGCTTTGCCAACACTGAAGCTTTCTTT.

Many counts were recorded for this clonotype. J is TRBJ2-1 and V is TRBV20-1; D not certain. Trimming removed 1 base from V and 4 bases from J, with 8 bases in between. The CDR3 runs to 13 residues. Germline V gives CDR1 DFQATT, CDR2 SNEGSKA (reference sequence). As DNA, the CDR3 is TGCAGTGCTAGAGGGATAGCTTACAATGAGCAGTTCTTC. It encodes CSARGIAYNEQFF.

This clonotype came up a few times. This chain links TRBV5-1 with TRBJ1-2; 9 bases agree with TRBD1. This CDR3 has 16 residues. The germline V gene has CDR1 SGHRS and CDR2 YFSETQ. Trimming at V came to 4 bases and at J to 4 bases, leaving 11 bases not matched to a gene. CDR3: CASSRGTGSSSYGYTF. In nucleotides, the CDR3 is TGCGCCAGCAGCCGTGGGACAGGGAGCAGTAGCTATGGCTACACCTTC.

The chain uses TRBV6-5 and TRBJ2-2; the match to TRBD1 covers 7 bases. This CDR3 spans 14 amino acids. V lost 6 bases to trimming and J lost 6 bases; unmatched junction nucleotides: 7. CDR1 and CDR2 (germline): MNHEY, SVGAGI. The CDR3 DNA sequence: TGTGCCAGCAGCAGACAGGGTTTAGCCGGGGAGCTGTTTTTT. This codes for CASSRQGLAGELFF.

This chain joins TRBV6-2 or TRBV6-3 and TRBJ2-1; 11 nucleotides match TRBD2. The CDR3 has 19 residues. Per germline, CDR1 MNHEY and CDR2 SVGEGT. Trimming took 5 bases from V and 4 from J; bases not matched to a gene: 16. CDR3 DNA: TGTGCCAGCAGTACTCCGGGACTAGCGGCCGTTGGTTTATACAATGAGCAGTTCTTC. This translates into CASSTPGLAAVGLYNEQFF.

This clonotype was recorded at least ten times. This chain connects TRBV7-2 to TRBJ2-7; possible D gene TRBD1, 5 bases. The CDR3 extends over 14 amino acids. Germline values: CDR1 SGHTA, CDR2 FQGNSA. Trimming took off 5 bases at V and 4 bases at J, with 15 bases between the two ends. The CDR3 nucleotides read TGTGCCAGCAGCCCGACAGTATCTCCTTACGAGCAGTACTTC. It yields the protein CASSPTVSPYEQYF.

In this sample, this clonotype turned up many times. The chain recombines TRBV6-2 or TRBV6-3 with TRBJ2-7, with 9 nucleotides matching TRBD1. The V gene's germline CDR1 is MNHEY and CDR2 SVGEGT. The CDR3 is made up of 14 amino acids. J lost 2 bases, V lost 6 bases, and 5 bases had no gene match. The CDR3 DNA reads TGTGCCAGCAGGGGGACAGGGAGGACCTACGAGCAGTACTTC. As protein: CASRGTGRTYEQYF.

The V call is TRBV12-3 or TRBV12-4, the J call TRBJ1-6; the D is unclear. Trimming pared 3 bases from V and 3 bases from J, leaving 3 bases between. This CDR3 comprises 13 residues. In nucleotides, the CDR3 is TGTGCCAGCAGTTTTTACTATAATTCACCCCTCCACTTT. This codes for CASSFYYNSPLHF.